This TCR beta chain was obtained from a study of Graves' ophthalmopathy and Graves' hyperthyroidism. General study findings and limits: The model predicted progression of ophthalmopathy with a sensitivity of roughly 66%, and its specificity was about 76%.

Amplifying from RNA transcripts, the study obtained TCR beta CDR3 regions. First-round RT-PCR relied on HTBI primers, and a second-round multiplex PCR came next. TCRdb ran MiXCR on the multiplex PCR reads and lists one entry per CDR3 protein. This sample has 500,000 to 700,000 distinct CDR3 sequences, with 20% to 25% found just once. No progression to ophthalmopathy over 18 months defined stable hyperthyroidism. Aged 18 to 65, the patients with hyperthyroidism had under 2 months' duration and were newly diagnosed. Orbital computed tomography, together with clinical symptoms, serum thyroxine, TRAb and thyroid ultrasound, was used for diagnosis. This clonotype was found many times. Its antigen is currently unknown. Specimen: peripheral blood. The clonotype was recovered from a young woman with stable Graves' hyperthyroidism. Some clones in this sample may be carry-over from other donors' samples.

The chain's CDR3 is CASSLSTAYNSPLHF. As DNA, the CDR3 is TGTGCCAGCAGTTTATCGACAGCTTATAATTCACCCCTCCACTTT. The chain recombines TRBV27 with TRBJ1-6; the D gene is possibly TRBD1 (5 bases). The CDR3 runs to 15 residues. The V end lost 0 bases, the J end lost 4 bases, and 7 bases lay between the germline ends. Per germline, CDR1 MNHEY and CDR2 SMNVEV (reference sequence).